The subject of this entry is one T cell receptor (beta chain). One junction end does not reproduce the germline sequence, and a read error may be involved. This record belongs to a study of cytomegalovirus exposure and HLA in healthy donors. Germline values: CDR1 ENHRY, CDR2 SYGVKD. The CDR3 totals 17 residues. The PCR made use of 60 Vbeta and 13 Jbeta primers. Sequencing used immunoSEQ multiplex PCR; TCRdb keeps in-frame clones, though not all of them. Of approximately 100,000 clones listed, 79% are singletons. V and J are TRBV10-3 and TRBJ2-3; the match to TRBD2 covers 10 bases. Sequencing was carried out using PBMCs. This receptor was obtained from a man aged 50 to 60 in good health and CMV-seropositive. CDR3 sequence (DNA): TGTGCCAGCAGTGACTCGGCTAGCGGGGGACCCACAGATACGCAGTATTTT. Protein product: CASSDSASGGPTDTQYF.